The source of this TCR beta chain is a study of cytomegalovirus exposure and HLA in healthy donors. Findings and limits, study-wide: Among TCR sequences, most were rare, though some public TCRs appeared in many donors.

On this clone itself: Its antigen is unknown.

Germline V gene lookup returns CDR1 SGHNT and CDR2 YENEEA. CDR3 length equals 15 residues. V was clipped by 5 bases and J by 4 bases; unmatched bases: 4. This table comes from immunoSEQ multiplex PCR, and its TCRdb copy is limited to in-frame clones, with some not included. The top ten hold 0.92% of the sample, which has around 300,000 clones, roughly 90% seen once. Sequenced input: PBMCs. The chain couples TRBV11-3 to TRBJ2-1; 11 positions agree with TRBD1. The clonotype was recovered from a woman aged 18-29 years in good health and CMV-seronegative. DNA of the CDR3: TGTGCCAGCAGCCGGACAGGGGGCGCTTACAATGAGCAGTTCTTC. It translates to CASSRTGGAYNEQFF. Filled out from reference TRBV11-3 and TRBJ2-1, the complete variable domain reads EAGVVQSPRYKIIEKKQPVAFWCNPISGHNTLYWYLQNLGQGPELLIRYENEEAVDDSQLPKDRFSAERLKGVDSTLKIQPAELGDSAVYLCASSRTGGAYNEQFFGPGTRLTVL.